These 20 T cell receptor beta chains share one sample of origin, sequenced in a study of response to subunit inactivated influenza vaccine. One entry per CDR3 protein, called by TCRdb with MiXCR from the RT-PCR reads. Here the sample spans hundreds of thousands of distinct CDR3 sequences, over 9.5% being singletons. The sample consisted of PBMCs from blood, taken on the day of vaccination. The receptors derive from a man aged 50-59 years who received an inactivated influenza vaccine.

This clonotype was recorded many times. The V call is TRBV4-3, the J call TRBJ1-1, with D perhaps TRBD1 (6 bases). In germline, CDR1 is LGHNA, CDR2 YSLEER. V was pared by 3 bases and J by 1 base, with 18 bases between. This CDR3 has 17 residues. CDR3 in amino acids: CASSHSPGTPWNTEAFF. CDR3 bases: TGCGCCAGCAGCCATTCCCCGGGGACACCTTGGAACACTGAAGCTTTCTTT.

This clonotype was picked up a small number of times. CDR3 loop: CASSRGYSNQPQHF. CDR3 DNA sequence: TGTGCCAGCAGCCGGGGTTATAGCAATCAGCCCCAGCATTTT. The chain carries TRBV7-2 and TRBJ1-5; D gene unclear. Germline V gene sequence: CDR1 SGHTA, CDR2 FQGNSA. V was cut by 5 bases and J by 0 bases, with 8 bases left in between. CDR3 length: 14 residues.

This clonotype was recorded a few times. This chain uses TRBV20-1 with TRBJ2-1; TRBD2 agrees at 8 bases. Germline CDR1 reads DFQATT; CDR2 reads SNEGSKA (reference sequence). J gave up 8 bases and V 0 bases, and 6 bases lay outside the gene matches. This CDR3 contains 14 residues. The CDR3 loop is CSARELAVGDEQFF. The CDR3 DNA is TGCAGTGCTAGAGAACTAGCGGTGGGCGATGAGCAGTTCTTC.

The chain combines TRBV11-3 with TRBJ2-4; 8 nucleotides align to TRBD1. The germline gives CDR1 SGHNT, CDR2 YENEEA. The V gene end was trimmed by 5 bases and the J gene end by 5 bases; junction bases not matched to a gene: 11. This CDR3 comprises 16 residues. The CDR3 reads CASSRATGQGQNIQYF. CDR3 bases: TGTGCCAGCAGCCGGGCTACTGGACAGGGCCAAAACATTCAGTACTTC.

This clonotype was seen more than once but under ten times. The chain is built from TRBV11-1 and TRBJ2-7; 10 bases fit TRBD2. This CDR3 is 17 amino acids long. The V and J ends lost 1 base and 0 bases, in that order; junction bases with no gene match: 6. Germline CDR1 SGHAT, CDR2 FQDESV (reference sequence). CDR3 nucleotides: TGTGCCAGCAGCTTAGAGGCTAGCGGGAGCCTCTCCTACGAGCAGTACTTC. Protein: CASSLEASGSLSYEQYF.

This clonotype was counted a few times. The CDR3 DNA sequence: TGTGCCAGCAAAAGGAATACGCAGTATTTT. It is translated as CASKRNTQYF. V and J are TRBV12-3 or TRBV12-4 and TRBJ2-3; D is unclear. The CDR3 length is 10 residues. V lost 7 bases, J lost 7 bases, and 6 bases lay in between.

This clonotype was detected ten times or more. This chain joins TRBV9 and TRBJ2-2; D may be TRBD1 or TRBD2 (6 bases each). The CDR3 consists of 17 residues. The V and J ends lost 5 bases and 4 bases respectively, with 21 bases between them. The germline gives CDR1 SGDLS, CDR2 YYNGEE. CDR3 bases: TGTGCCAGCAGTATTGCCCGTGTACAGGGAGGCACCGGGGAGCTGTTTTTT. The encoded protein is CASSIARVQGGTGELFF.

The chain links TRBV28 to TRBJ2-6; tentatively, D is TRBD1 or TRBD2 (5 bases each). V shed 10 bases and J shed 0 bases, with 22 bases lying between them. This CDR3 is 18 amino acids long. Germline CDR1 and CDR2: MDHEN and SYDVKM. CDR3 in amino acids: CAISTVGDRYSGANVLTF. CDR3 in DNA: TGTGCCATCTCCACGGTGGGGGACCGGTACTCTGGGGCCAACGTCCTGACTTTC.

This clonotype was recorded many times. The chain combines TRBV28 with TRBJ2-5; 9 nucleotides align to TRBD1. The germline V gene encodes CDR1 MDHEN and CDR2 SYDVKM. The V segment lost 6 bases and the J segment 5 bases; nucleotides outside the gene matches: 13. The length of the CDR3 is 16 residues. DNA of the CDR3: TGTGCCAGCAGCAAACCCCGGGACAGGGTGGAGGAGACCCAGTACTTC. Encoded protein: CASSKPRDRVEETQYF.

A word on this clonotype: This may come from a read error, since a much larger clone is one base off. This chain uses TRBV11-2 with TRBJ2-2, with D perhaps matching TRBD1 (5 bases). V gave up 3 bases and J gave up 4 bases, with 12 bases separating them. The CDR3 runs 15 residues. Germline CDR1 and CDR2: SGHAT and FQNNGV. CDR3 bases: TGTGCCAGCAGCTTTTGGACACGGTCCACCGGGGAGCTGTTTTTT. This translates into CASSFWTRSTGELFF.

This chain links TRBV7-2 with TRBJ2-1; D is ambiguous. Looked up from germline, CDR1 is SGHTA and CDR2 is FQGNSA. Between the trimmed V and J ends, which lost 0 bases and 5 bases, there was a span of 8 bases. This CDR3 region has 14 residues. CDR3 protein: CASSLAPLDNEQFF. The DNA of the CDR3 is TGTGCCAGCAGCTTAGCGCCATTGGACAATGAGCAGTTCTTC.

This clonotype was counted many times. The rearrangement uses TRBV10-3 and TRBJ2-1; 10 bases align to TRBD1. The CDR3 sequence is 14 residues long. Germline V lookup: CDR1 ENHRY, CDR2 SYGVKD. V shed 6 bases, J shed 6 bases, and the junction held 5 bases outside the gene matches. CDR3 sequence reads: CAIRDGTGANEQFF. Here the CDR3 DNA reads TGTGCCATCAGGGACGGGACAGGGGCCAATGAGCAGTTCTTC.

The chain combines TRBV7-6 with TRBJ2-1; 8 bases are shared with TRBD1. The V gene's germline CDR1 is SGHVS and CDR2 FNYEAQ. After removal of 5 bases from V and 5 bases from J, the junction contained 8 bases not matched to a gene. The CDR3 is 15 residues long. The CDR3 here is CASSRPGQENNEQFF. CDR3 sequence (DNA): TGTGCCAGCAGCCGACCGGGACAGGAAAACAATGAGCAGTTCTTC.

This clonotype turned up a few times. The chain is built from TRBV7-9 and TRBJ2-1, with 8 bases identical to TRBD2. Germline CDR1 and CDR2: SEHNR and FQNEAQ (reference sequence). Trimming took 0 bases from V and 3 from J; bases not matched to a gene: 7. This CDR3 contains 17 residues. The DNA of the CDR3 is TGTGCCAGCAGCTTAGCTGATACTAGCGGAGGCTACAATGAGCAGTTCTTC. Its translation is CASSLADTSGGYNEQFF.

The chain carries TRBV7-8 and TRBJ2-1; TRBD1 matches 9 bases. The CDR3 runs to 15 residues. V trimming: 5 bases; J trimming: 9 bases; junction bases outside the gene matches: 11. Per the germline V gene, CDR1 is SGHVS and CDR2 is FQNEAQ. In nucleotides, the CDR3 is TGTGCCAGCAGCCCGGCCGGGACAGGGACGCTTGAGCAGTTCTTC. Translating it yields CASSPAGTGTLEQFF. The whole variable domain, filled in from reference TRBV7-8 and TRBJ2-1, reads GAGVSQSPRYKVAKRGQDVALRCDPISGHVSLFWYQQALGQGPEFLTYFQNEAQLDKSGLPSDRFFAERPEGSVSTLKIQRTQQEDSAVYLCASSPAGTGTLEQFFGPGTRLTVL.

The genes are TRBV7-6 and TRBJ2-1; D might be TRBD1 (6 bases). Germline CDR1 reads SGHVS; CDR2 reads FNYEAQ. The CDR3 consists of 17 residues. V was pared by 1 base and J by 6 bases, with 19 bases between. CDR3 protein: CASSLDLGSRGGNEQFF. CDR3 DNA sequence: TGTGCCAGCAGCTTAGATCTCGGGTCTAGAGGGGGCAATGAGCAGTTCTTC.

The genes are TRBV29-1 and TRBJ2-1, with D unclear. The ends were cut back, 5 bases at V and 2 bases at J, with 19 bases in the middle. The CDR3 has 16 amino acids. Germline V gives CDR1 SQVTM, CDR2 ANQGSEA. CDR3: CSVLLRSAETYNEQFF. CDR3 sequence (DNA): TGCAGCGTTCTCCTGAGATCCGCGGAGACCTACAATGAGCAGTTCTTC.

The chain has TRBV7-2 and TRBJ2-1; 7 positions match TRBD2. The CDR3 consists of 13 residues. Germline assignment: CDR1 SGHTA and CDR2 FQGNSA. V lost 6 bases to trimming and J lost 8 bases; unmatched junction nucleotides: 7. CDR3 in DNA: TGTGCCAGCAGTAGCAACGGGGGGTATGAGCAGTTCTTC. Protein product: CASSSNGGYEQFF.

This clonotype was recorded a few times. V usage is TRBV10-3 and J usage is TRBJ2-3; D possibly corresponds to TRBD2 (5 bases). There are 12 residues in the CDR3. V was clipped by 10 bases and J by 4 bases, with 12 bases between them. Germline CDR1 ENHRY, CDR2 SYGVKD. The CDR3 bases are TGTGCCACCAGCCCGGGGTCAGATACGCAGTATTTT. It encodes CATSPGSDTQYF.

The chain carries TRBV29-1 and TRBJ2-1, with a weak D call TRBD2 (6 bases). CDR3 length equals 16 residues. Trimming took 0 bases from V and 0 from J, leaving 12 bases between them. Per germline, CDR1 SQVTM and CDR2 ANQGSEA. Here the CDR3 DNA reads TGCAGCGTTGAAGATGGAGGGGAGAGCTCCTACAATGAGCAGTTCTTC. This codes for CSVEDGGESSYNEQFF.